The 10 T cell receptor beta chains reported below all come from one sample, sequenced in a study of blood T cell repertoires in COVID-19. Sequencing used immunoSEQ multiplex PCR; TCRdb keeps in-frame clones, though not all of them. The table lists 200,000 or so clones, roughly 80% of them singletons. Specimen: peripheral blood. These TCRs come from a man between 60 and 75 years old with COVID-19, enrolled during active disease.

The chain has TRBV10-2 and TRBJ1-3; tentatively, D is TRBD1 (5 bases). This CDR3 has 16 amino acids. CDR1 and CDR2 from the germline V gene are WSHSY and SAAADI. V shed 0 bases and J shed 4 bases, with 13 bases lying between them. This chain's CDR3 is CASSESYGAAGNTIYF. CDR3 bases: TGCGCCAGCAGTGAGTCGTATGGGGCAGCAGGAAACACCATATATTTT.

This clone occurred once. The chain employs TRBV3-1 (or the pseudogene TRBV3-2) and TRBJ2-1; a possible D gene is TRBD1 (6 bases). Germline V gene data show CDR1 as LGHDT and CDR2 as YNNKEL (reference sequence). V was shortened by 1 base and J by 5 bases, with 12 bases between the two germline ends. The CDR3 runs to 15 residues. In DNA form, the CDR3 reads TGTGCCAGCAGCCAAGCCCCGGCAGGGGACAATGAGCAGTTCTTC. The encoded protein is CASSQAPAGDNEQFF.

The chain employs TRBV29-1 and TRBJ1-1; TRBD1 matches 7 bases. Germline V gives CDR1 SQVTM, CDR2 ANQGSEA. This CDR3 contains 13 residues. The trim removed 3 bases at V and 2 bases at J, leaving 3 bases unmatched. The CDR3 sequence is CSVDRGINTEAFF. The CDR3 DNA reads as TGCAGCGTTGACAGGGGGATAAACACTGAAGCTTTCTTT.

The rearrangement uses TRBV30 and TRBJ1-1; TRBD1 agrees at 8 bases. Germline loops: CDR1 GTSNPN, CDR2 SVGIG (reference sequence). CDR3 length equals 14 residues. J lost 5 bases, V lost 2 bases, and 7 bases had no gene match. The CDR3 bases are TGTGCCTGGAGTTCAAGACAGGGGTATACTGAAGCTTTCTTT. This gives the protein CAWSSRQGYTEAFF.

This clone was detected once. The CDR3 nucleotides read TGTGCCAGCAGGACAGGACAGGGGATGAACACTGAAGCTTTCTTT. It translates to CASRTGQGMNTEAFF. The chain recombines TRBV6-6 with TRBJ1-1; 9 bases fit TRBD1. V was pared by 6 bases and J by 0 bases, with 5 bases of the junction left unmatched. The CDR3 sequence is 15 residues long. CDR1 is MNHNY and CDR2 is SVGAGI in the germline V gene (reference sequence).

This rearrangement joins TRBV2 to TRBJ2-1, with 10 bases that match TRBD1. The CDR3 runs 15 residues. CDR1 SNHLY and CDR2 FYNNEI come from the germline V gene. After removal of 6 bases from V and 4 bases from J, the junction contained 6 bases not matched to a gene. CDR3 sequence: CASRFDRGPYNEQFF. The CDR3 DNA reads as TGTGCCAGCAGGTTCGACAGGGGGCCTTACAATGAGCAGTTCTTC. The full variable domain, rest sourced from reference TRBV2 and TRBJ2-1, is EPEVTQTPSHQVTQMGQEVILRCVPISNHLYFYWYRQILGQKVEFLVSFYNNEISEKSEIFDDQFSVERPDGSNFTLKIRSTKLEDSAMYFCASRFDRGPYNEQFFGPGTRLTVL.

The chain joins TRBV7-9 to TRBJ1-2; TRBD1 is a possible D gene (5 bases). From germline, CDR1 is SEHNR and CDR2 FQNEAQ (reference sequence). The ends were cut back, 0 bases at V and 4 bases at J, with 9 bases in the middle. CDR3 length: 14 residues. This CDR3 is CASSLAGASYGYTF. As DNA, the CDR3 is TGTGCCAGCAGCTTAGCAGGGGCCAGCTATGGCTACACCTTC.

V usage is TRBV28 and J usage is TRBJ2-1; D possibly corresponds to TRBD2 (6 bases). CDR3 length: 12 residues. CDR1 is MDHEN and CDR2 is SYDVKM in the germline V gene. Trimming removed 10 bases from V and 8 bases from J, with 15 bases in between. The CDR3 region is CATSGLLDEQFF. The CDR3 DNA reads TGTGCCACTTCGGGACTCCTCGATGAGCAGTTCTTC.

V and J are TRBV7-9 and TRBJ2-3; maybe TRBD2 (6 bases). This CDR3 is built from 16 residues. Germline V lookup: CDR1 SEHNR, CDR2 FQNEAQ (reference sequence). With 5 bases removed from V and 5 bases from J, the gap between germline ends came to 20 bases. The CDR3 DNA is TGTGCCAGCAGCCCTGGGATTTCGGGAGAGGTAGATACGCAGTATTTT. Residues: CASSPGISGEVDTQYF.

This clone has only a few counts. The chain has TRBV30 and TRBJ1-6, with TRBD1 matching 10 bases. CDR3 length: 14 residues. The V segment lost 5 bases and the J segment 8 bases; nucleotides outside the gene matches: 6. The germline V gene has CDR1 GTSNPN and CDR2 SVGIG (reference sequence). The CDR3 DNA sequence: TGTGCCTGGCAGATTGGGACAGGGGATTCACCCCTCCACTTT. It codes for CAWQIGTGDSPLHF. Together with reference TRBV30 and TRBJ1-6, the CDR3 gives the full variable domain: SQTIHQWPATLVQPVGSPLSLECTVEGTSNPNLYWYRQAAGRGLQLLFYSVGIGQISSEVPQNLSASRPQDRQFILSSKKLLLSDSGFYLCAWQIGTGDSPLHFGNGTRLTVT.